This TCR beta chain was recovered during a study of OX40 agonist ivuxolimab in advanced cancers. This clone appeared a single time. Its antigen is unidentified. The repertoire was sequenced with immunoSEQ multiplex PCR; TCRdb's copy has only in-frame clones and lacks some. The sample holds about 89,000 clones, 85% to 95% seen once. Germline CDR1 SGHTA, CDR2 FQGNSA. This CDR3 has 18 amino acids. V lost 1 base, J lost 7 bases, and 14 bases stayed unmatched. Study findings and constraints: Relatively little clonal expansion, among the lowest observed, appeared in partial responders at 0.1-3.0 mg/kg.

The chain is built from TRBV7-2 and TRBJ1-4; 8 positions match TRBD1. The input for sequencing was CD4+ or CD8+ T cells sorted from blood, taken in a trial of the OX40 agonist ivuxolimab. The sequence came from an adult with an advanced solid tumor such as melanoma, head and neck, liver or kidney cancer. For the CDR3, the DNA is TGTGCCAGCAGCTTAGGGAGTCCAGGGGGCGCGGGCCCTGAAAAACTGTTTTTT. This gives the protein CASSLGSPGGAGPEKLFF.